There are a few counts of the clone carrying this T cell receptor (beta chain). The antigen remains unidentified. The data were taken from a study of immune heterogeneity within non-small cell lung tumors. The wider study: Squamous cell carcinomas accounted for several of the tumors, non-squamous carcinomas for 10, and 1 was not otherwise specified. Study-wide points: There were identical dominant CDR3 beta clonotypes recurring across tumor sites within a patient, together with site-unique high-frequency clones.

Template came from bulk tumor genomic DNA, at 600 ng per sample. Several biopsies were spaced far apart within each primary tumor and obtained as surgery took place. Surgery that was curative in intent was performed on patients with untreated, newly diagnosed non-small cell lung cancer. Those donating were patients (newly diagnosed with non-small cell lung cancer) who were having surgery with curative intent. The CDR3 contains 14 residues. V was shortened by 5 bases and J by 8 bases, with 15 bases between the two germline ends. Germline V gives CDR1 SGHTA, CDR2 FQGNSA. Multiplex PCR with 32 V and 13 J primers amplified TCR beta CDR3. TCRdb redid the calling of the multiplex PCR reads with MiXCR, one entry per CDR3 protein. The table shows about 10,000 distinct CDR3 sequences, with about 25% occurring only once.

The sample taken for sequencing was lung tumor tissue. The clonotype originates from a woman in her forties or fifties with non-small cell lung cancer. The chain joins TRBV7-2 to TRBJ2-2; D may match TRBD1 or TRBD2 (5 bases each). The CDR3 nucleotides read TGTGCCAGCAGCCGAAGCTTCGGGGCTGGGGAGCTGTTTTTT. This sequence encodes CASSRSFGAGELFF.